This T cell receptor (beta chain) was sequenced in a study of blood T cells in healthy people across ages. Whole-study findings and limits: Per million T cells, TCR beta diversity dropped roughly linearly as age increased.

This clonotype was detected only a few times. Its target is unknown. This CDR3 has 14 amino acids. Germline CDR1 MGHDK, CDR2 SYGVNS. A J-beta primer mix and a sample-barcoded 5' primer were used in a second PCR of roughly 7 to 12 cycles. Researchers report that a template-switch adaptor with 12 random nucleotides tagged each cDNA molecule. Using its own MiXCR run on the 5' RACE reads, TCRdb lists one record per CDR3 protein. The data show approximately 770,000 distinct CDR3 sequences, more than 45% seen once. Sequencing was carried out using blood. The V gene is TRBV25-1, the J gene TRBJ2-7; a weak D match, TRBD1 (5 bases). The J call may be wrong; the DNA end is better matched by TRBJ2-5. This receptor was obtained from a man aged 25-40 years in good health. CDR3 bases: TGTGCCAGCAGTGCCCCCTCCAGGGCGGAGACCCAGTACTTC. Protein: CASSAPSRAETQYF.